This T cell receptor beta chain is from a study of CD8 T cells in ankylosing spondylitis. This clonotype was seen ten or more times. Its cognate antigen is unknown. Study outcomes and limitations: A TCR beta motif made of fewer than ten highly homologous variants seemed typical of ankylosing spondylitis blood.

The germline V gene has CDR1 SQVTM and CDR2 ANQGSEA. The CDR3 has 14 residues. The V end was cut by 5 bases, the J end by 3 bases, with 16 bases between. TCRdb re-called the 5' RACE reads through MiXCR, storing one row per CDR3 protein. Counted here are hundreds of thousands of distinct CDR3 sequences, 12% occurring once; the ten biggest clones make up 0.51%. The TCR comes from a male donor with ankylosing spondylitis. Sequencing was done on a sample of blood, either unsorted or a sorted T cell fraction (not recorded which). V usage is TRBV29-1 and J usage is TRBJ1-1, with D unresolved. Here the CDR3 DNA reads TGCAGCGTTTCTCGCTCGTGGGGATACACTGAAGCTTTCTTT. Amino acid sequence: CSVSRSWGYTEAFF.